Described below is a single T cell receptor (beta chain) sequence and its context. The sample comes from a study of control samples from healthy donors and cancer patients. Some clones are missing from TCRdb's copy, which holds only in-frame ones; the method was immunoSEQ multiplex PCR. The table includes 120,000 to 150,000 clones, about 89% detected once. Germline V CDR1 and CDR2: MNHEY, SMNVEV (reference sequence). Trimming cost V 6 bases and J 4 bases; bases outside gene matches: 5. The CDR3 is made up of 14 amino acids. Sequenced input: blood. This chain joins TRBV27 and TRBJ2-3; TRBD2 aligns across 9 bases. The TCR sequence derives from a man younger than 30 in good health. This CDR3 is CASRLAGSADTQYF. CDR3 nucleotides: TGTGCCAGCAGGCTAGCGGGGTCCGCAGATACGCAGTATTTT.